This T cell receptor beta chain is drawn from a study of blood T cell repertoires in COVID-19. Study in general: Sources were T cells, B-cell-depleted T cells, or PBMCs; the material itself was cDNA or gDNA.

CDR1 SNHLY and CDR2 FYNNEI come from the germline V gene. The CDR3 is 14 amino acids. V was shortened by 6 bases and J by 5 bases, with 14 bases between the two germline ends. Assay used: immunoSEQ multiplex PCR; TCRdb lists only in-frame clones, some missing. The sample lists about 260,000 clones, about 90% occurring once. The rearrangement uses TRBV2 and TRBJ2-1; D gene unclear. This TCR was sampled from a woman in her thirties or forties who had been exposed to COVID-19. Material for sequencing was PBMCs or T cells enriched from blood (not recorded which). CDR3 bases: TGTGCCAGCAGACATATAACGCTGCACAATGAGCAGTTCTTC. Amino acids: CASRHITLHNEQFF.